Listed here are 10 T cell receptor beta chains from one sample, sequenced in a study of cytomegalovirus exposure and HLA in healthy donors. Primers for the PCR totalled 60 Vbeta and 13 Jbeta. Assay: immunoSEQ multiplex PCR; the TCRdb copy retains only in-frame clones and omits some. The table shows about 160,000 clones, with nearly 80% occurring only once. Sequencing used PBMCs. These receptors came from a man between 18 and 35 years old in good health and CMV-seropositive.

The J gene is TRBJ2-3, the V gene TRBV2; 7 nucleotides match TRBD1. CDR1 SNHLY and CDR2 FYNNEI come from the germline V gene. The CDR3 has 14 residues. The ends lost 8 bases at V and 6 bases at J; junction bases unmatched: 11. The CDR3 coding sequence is TGTGCCAGCCCACAGGGGCTCGGGTTGGATACGCAGTATTTT. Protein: CASPQGLGLDTQYF.

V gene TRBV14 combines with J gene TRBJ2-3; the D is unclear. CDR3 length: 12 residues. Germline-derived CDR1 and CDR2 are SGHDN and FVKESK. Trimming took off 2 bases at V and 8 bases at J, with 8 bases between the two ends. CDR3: CASSQSSGTQYF. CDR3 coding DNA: TGTGCCAGCAGCCAAAGTAGTGGTACGCAGTATTTT.

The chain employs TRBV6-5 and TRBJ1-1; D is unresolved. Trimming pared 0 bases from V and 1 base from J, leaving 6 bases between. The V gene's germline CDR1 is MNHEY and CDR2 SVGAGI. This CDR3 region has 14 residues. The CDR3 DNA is TGTGCCAGCAGTTACTCGCTAGAGAACACTGAAGCTTTCTTT. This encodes CASSYSLENTEAFF.

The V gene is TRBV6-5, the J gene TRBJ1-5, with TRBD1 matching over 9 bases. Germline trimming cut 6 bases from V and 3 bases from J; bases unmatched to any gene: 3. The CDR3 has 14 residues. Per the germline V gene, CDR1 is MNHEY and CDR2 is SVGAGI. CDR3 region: CASRRTGDNQPQHF. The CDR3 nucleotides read TGTGCCAGCAGGAGGACAGGGGACAATCAGCCCCAGCATTTT.

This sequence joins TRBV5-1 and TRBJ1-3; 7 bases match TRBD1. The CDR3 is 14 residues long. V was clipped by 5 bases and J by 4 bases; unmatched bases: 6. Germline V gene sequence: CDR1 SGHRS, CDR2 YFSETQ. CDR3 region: CASRYTGDGNTIYF. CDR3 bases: TGCGCCAGCAGATACACAGGGGACGGAAACACCATATATTTT.

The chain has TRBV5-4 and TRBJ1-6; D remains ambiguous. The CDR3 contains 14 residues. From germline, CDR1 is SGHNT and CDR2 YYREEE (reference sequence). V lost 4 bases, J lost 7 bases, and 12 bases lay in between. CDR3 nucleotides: TGTGCCAGCAGCAGAGATATAAGAAATTCACCCCTCCACTTT. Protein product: CASSRDIRNSPLHF.

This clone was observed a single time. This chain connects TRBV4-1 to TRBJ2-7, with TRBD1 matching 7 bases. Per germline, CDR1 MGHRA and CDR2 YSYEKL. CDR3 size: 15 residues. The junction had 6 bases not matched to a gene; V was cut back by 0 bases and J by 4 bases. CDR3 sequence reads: CASSQEEGGGYEQYF. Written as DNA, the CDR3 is TGCGCCAGCAGCCAAGAGGAAGGGGGCGGGTACGAGCAGTACTTC.

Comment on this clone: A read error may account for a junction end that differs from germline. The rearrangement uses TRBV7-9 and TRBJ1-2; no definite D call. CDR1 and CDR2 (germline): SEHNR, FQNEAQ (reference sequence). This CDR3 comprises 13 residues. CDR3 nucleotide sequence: TGTTCCAGCAGCTCACGGGTGGACTATGGCTACACCTTC. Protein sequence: CSSSSRVDYGYTF.

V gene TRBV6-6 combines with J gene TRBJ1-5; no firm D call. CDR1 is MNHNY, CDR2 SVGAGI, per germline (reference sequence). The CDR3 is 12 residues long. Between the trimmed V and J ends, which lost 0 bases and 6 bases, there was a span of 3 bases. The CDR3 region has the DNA TGTGCCAGCAGTTACTCGGCTCAGCCCCAGCATTTT. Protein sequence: CASSYSAQPQHF.

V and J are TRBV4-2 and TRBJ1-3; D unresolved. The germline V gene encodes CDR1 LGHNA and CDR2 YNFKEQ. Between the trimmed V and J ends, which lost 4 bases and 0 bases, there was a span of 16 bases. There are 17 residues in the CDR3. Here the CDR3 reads CASSLQAGRGSGNTIYF. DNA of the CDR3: TGTGCCAGCAGCCTGCAAGCTGGCCGGGGCTCTGGAAACACCATATATTTT.